This TCR beta chain was recorded in a study of neurological immune-mediated disorders. This CDR3 contains 12 residues. Germline trimming cut 4 bases from V and 6 bases from J; bases unmatched to any gene: 4. In germline, CDR1 is DFQATT, CDR2 SNEGSKA (reference sequence). The sample holds many counts of this clonotype. TCRdb fed the 5' RACE reads into MiXCR, producing one record per CDR3 protein. The profile covers around 60,000 distinct CDR3 sequences, with more than 3% appearing a single time and 6% to 8.5% taken by the ten largest. Sequencing input: PBMCs. The rearrangement uses TRBV20-1 and TRBJ2-5; 8 bases line up with TRBD2. The source of this sequence is a woman in her sixties or seventies with multiple sclerosis. CDR3 nucleotides: TGCAGTGCTACGACTAGCGCCCAGACCCAGTACTTC. Translating it yields CSATTSAQTQYF.